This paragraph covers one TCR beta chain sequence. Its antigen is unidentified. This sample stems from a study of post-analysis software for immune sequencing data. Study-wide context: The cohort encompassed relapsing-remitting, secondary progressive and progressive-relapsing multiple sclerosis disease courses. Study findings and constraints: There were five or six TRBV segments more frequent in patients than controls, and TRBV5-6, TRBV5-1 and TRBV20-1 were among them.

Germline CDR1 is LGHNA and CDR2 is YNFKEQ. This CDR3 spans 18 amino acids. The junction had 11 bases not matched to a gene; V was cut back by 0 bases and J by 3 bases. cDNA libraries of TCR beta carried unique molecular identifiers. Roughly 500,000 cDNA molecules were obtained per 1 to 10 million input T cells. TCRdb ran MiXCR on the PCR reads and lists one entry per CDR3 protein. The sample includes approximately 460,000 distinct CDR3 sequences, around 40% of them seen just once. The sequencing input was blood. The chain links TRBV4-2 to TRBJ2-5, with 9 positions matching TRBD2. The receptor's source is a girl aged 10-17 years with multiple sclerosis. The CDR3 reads CASSQDLPGSSGKETQYF. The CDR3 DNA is TGTGCCAGCAGCCAAGACCTTCCCGGGTCTAGCGGGAAAGAGACCCAGTACTTC.